These T cell receptor beta chains were read from a single sample in a study of shared clonotypes between healthy human individuals. TCRdb's table, derived via immunoSEQ multiplex PCR, lists solely in-frame clones and lacks some. The sample holds 75,000 to 100,000 clones, more than 45% seen once. Sequences were obtained from PBMCs. The receptors come from a woman between 40 and 50 years old in good health. Some clones in this sample may be carry-over from other donors' samples. Each CDR3 is given with its conserved first and last residue. The D gene is left open where the match is weak. Expanded clones are given a class, and other clones once, few, many or no size at all.

TGTGCCAGCAGCTTGGAGGTAGACCAGCCCCAGCATTTT | CASSLEVDQPQHF | TRBJ1-5 | NA | few | TRBV5-4
TGTGCCAGCAGACAGCAAACTAGCGGACCTCGGGAGGAGCAGTACTTC | CASRQQTSGPREEQYF | TRBJ2-7 | TRBD2 | few | TRBV28
TGTGCCTGGAGCAATAGCGGGGGGACCGGGGAGCTGTTTTTT | CAWSNSGGTGELFF | TRBJ2-2 | TRBD2 | NA | TRBV30
TGTGCCAGCGGGATAGCGGAGACCCAGTACTTC | CASGIAETQYF | TRBJ2-5 | NA | many | TRBV7-9
TGTGCCTGGACCCTGGGACAGGTCTCTGGAAACACCATATATTTT | CAWTLGQVSGNTIYF | TRBJ1-3 | TRBD1 | NA | TRBV30
TGCGCCAGCAGCTTGGCACCCGCCAGGGCGTACTCTGGGGCCAACGTCCTGACTTTC | CASSLAPARAYSGANVLTF | TRBJ2-6 | NA | once | TRBV5-1
TGTGCCAGCAGGACAGGGCTCACCTACAATGAGCAGTTCTTC | CASRTGLTYNEQFF | TRBJ2-1 | TRBD1 | NA | TRBV28
TGCAGCGTTGGAGAGGATAGCAATCAGCCCCAGCATTTT | CSVGEDSNQPQHF | TRBJ1-5 | NA | NA | TRBV29-1
TGCGCCAGCAGCCCCGGGACAGGGGTAGAGACCCAGTACTTC | CASSPGTGVETQYF | TRBJ2-5 | TRBD1 | many | TRBV5-1
TGTGCCTCGAGATGGTCCACTGAAGCTTTCTTT | CASRWSTEAFF | TRBJ1-1 | NA | NA | TRBV30
TGTGCCAGCAGCTTATGGAGCGGGAGTCCCGGGGATACGCAGTATTTT | CASSLWSGSPGDTQYF | TRBJ2-3 | TRBD2 | NA | TRBV7-9
TGTGCCAGCAGCTTAGGCGCCCAGACGTCCTACGAGCAGTACTTC | CASSLGAQTSYEQYF | TRBJ2-7 | NA | few | TRBV7-8
TGTGCCTGGAACCAGGGACCTGCGCCCCAGCATTTT | CAWNQGPAPQHF | TRBJ1-5 | NA | few | TRBV30
TGTGCCAGCAGCCCGACCGGGACCCCAAGAGGCAATGAGCAGTTCTTC | CASSPTGTPRGNEQFF | TRBJ2-1 | NA | NA | TRBV7-3
TGCGCCAGCGGCCCCGGGACAGGGTCGGGAGGCTACACCTTC | CASGPGTGSGGYTF | TRBJ1-2 | TRBD1 | NA | TRBV5-1
TGTGCCAGCAGCTTACTAGGTCAGGCTAGCGGGATGAGTGGGCAGTTCTTC | CASSLLGQASGMSGQFF | TRBJ2-1 | TRBD2 | NA | TRBV7-3
TGTGCCAGCAGCACGACAGGGAAGGACACCGGGGAGCTGTTTTTT | CASSTTGKDTGELFF | TRBJ2-2 | TRBD1 | NA | TRBV14
TGTGCCAGCAGCCTCATCAGGGGGGGGAGAACTAATGAAAAACTGTTTTTT | CASSLIRGGRTNEKLFF | TRBJ1-4 | TRBD1 | many | TRBV5-8
TGTGCCAGCAAGAACGGGGCTAGCAGACGCTCCTACGAGCAGTACTTC | CASKNGASRRSYEQYF | TRBJ2-7 | NA | NA | TRBV28
TGTGCCAGCAGCTTTAGCGGAAGCATCTTTCAAGAGACCCAGTACTTC | CASSFSGSIFQETQYF | TRBJ2-5 | NA | once | TRBV7-8
TGTGCCAGCAGCCCGGGACTAGCCGGCCAGAGGGGGGCCAACGTCCTGACTTTC | CASSPGLAGQRGANVLTF | TRBJ2-6 | TRBD2 | NA | TRBV5-4
TGTGCCATCGCTGCGGAATCCACAGATACGCAGTATTTT | CAIAAESTDTQYF | TRBJ2-3 | NA | NA | TRBV10-3
TGTGCCAGCAGTTTATGGCGGGGTTCCTCCTACAATGAGCAGTTCTTC | CASSLWRGSSYNEQFF | TRBJ2-1 | NA | many | TRBV28
TGTGCCAGCAGCTTTGGAGGAGGACAGAAGGCTTTCTTT | CASSFGGGQKAFF | TRBJ1-1 | NA | NA | TRBV11-2
TGTGCCAGCAGCCGACACCGCCAAGAGACCCAGTACTTC | CASSRHRQETQYF | TRBJ2-5 | NA | many | TRBV11-2
TGTGCCTGGATATCCGGGGAAAGGCCCAGCGTTACGCAGTATTTT | CAWISGERPSVTQYF | TRBJ2-3 | NA | many | TRBV30
TGTGCCAGCAGTTTGGAACCGACTAGCGGCTACGAGCAGTACTTC | CASSLEPTSGYEQYF | TRBJ2-7 | TRBD2 | many | TRBV28
TGCAGCGTTGCGGACAGGGGGCGAGTGGCTGAAGCTTTCTTT | CSVADRGRVAEAFF | TRBJ1-1 | TRBD1 | NA | TRBV29-1
TGTGCCAGCAGCCAGAGGGGGCGAAATGAGCAGTTCTTC | CASSQRGRNEQFF | TRBJ2-1 | TRBD1 | few | TRBV9
TGTGCCAGCAGCTTAAAGTCCGAGCAGTACTTC | CASSLKSEQYF | TRBJ2-7 | NA | few | TRBV7-2
TGTGCCAGCACGGGGGGCTCTGGGGCCAACGTCCTGACTTTC | CASTGGSGANVLTF | TRBJ2-6 | TRBD2 | once | TRBV6-6
TGTGCCAGCTCACGGACAGGTTTTAGCAATCAGCCCCAGCATTTT | CASSRTGFSNQPQHF | TRBJ1-5 | TRBD1 | many | TRBV18
TGTGCCTGGACTCGAAAAGCGAGCGATGAGCAGTTCTTC | CAWTRKASDEQFF | TRBJ2-1 | NA | NA | TRBV30
TGCAGTGCTAATCAACCCTATGGCTACACCTTC | CSANQPYGYTF | TRBJ1-2 | NA | NA | TRBV20-1
TGTGCCAGCAGCGGGGTGAGGGGCGGGGAGCTGTTTTTT | CASSGVRGGELFF | TRBJ2-2 | NA | many | TRBV7-3
TGCGCCAGCAGCCTCGCCTCGACTAGCGGCCACGAGCAGTTCTTC | CASSLASTSGHEQFF | TRBJ2-1 | TRBD2 | NA | TRBV4-1
TGTGCCAGCAGCCAAGATGATAGCTCTGGGGCCAACGTCCTGACTTTC | CASSQDDSSGANVLTF | TRBJ2-6 | NA | many | TRBV4-2
TGTGCCAGCAGCTTGGGGACCACTAGTGGCTACACCTTC | CASSLGTTSGYTF | TRBJ1-2 | NA | many | TRBV5-6
TGTGCCAGTAGTATCAGGGACTGGATCGACAATGAGCAGTTCTTC | CASSIRDWIDNEQFF | TRBJ2-1 | NA | NA | TRBV19
TGTGCCAGCAGCTCAGGGCCCCCGACAGGGTTCCAAGAGACCCAGTACTTC | CASSSGPPTGFQETQYF | TRBJ2-5 | TRBD1 | many | TRBV7-8
TGTGCCTGGAGTGTACGGGACAGGGGGCCCTATCCCTACGAGCAGTACTTC | CAWSVRDRGPYPYEQYF | TRBJ2-7 | TRBD1 | NA | TRBV30
TGTGCCAGCAGTTACGACGCCTCCTACGAGCAGTACTTC | CASSYDASYEQYF | TRBJ2-7 | NA | NA | TRBV6-6
TGTGCCAGCAGCTTAGTTCTTAGCGGAGCCAAAAACATTCAGTACTTC | CASSLVLSGAKNIQYF | TRBJ2-4 | NA | NA | TRBV7-2
TGTGCCAGCAGCCCACAGGGGGGACTGTACGAGCAGTACTTC | CASSPQGGLYEQYF | TRBJ2-7 | TRBD1 | once | TRBV11-2
TGTGCCAGCAGCTTGTGGGACAGGGGAGCCGAGCAGTACTTC | CASSLWDRGAEQYF | TRBJ2-7 | TRBD1 | many | TRBV7-2
TGTGCCAGCAGCTTAGCCGGAGTCCAGGGTGGCTACACCTTC | CASSLAGVQGGYTF | TRBJ1-2 | NA | NA | TRBV11-2
TGTGCCAGCAGCGGCTATCTCGGCTACGAGCAGTACTTC | CASSGYLGYEQYF | TRBJ2-7 | NA | many | TRBV2
TGTGCCAGCAGCGCCTCGCCAGGCCTCTCCTACGAGCAGTACTTC | CASSASPGLSYEQYF | TRBJ2-7 | NA | few | TRBV6-1